The T cell receptor beta chain described here comes from a study of cytomegalovirus exposure and HLA in healthy donors. Findings of the study overall: A later analysis reportedly found fewer N-insertions in an Asian-associated ancestry cluster than the approximately 700-donor mean.

Vbeta (60) and Jbeta (13) primers were used in the PCR. Sequenced by immunoSEQ multiplex PCR; TCRdb stores in-frame clones only, minus some. Recorded for this sample: around 71,000 clones. Note on this clone: Its specificity is unknown.

This sequence was found in a woman in her thirties in good health and CMV-seronegative. Sequencing was performed on PBMCs.

The CDR3 loop reads CSVEDLVRTAYGYTF. Here the CDR3 DNA reads TGCAGCGTTGAAGATCTTGTCAGGACAGCCTATGGCTACACCTTC. The V call is TRBV29-1, the J call TRBJ1-2; the D gene is possibly TRBD1 (6 bases). This CDR3 region has 15 residues. Germline V gene sequence: CDR1 SQVTM, CDR2 ANQGSEA. Deletions cut 0 bases from V and 4 bases from J, with 15 bases between. Full variable domain (remainder filled in from reference TRBV29-1 and TRBJ1-2): SAVISQKPSRDICQRGTSLTIQCQVDSQVTMMFWYRQQPGQSLTLIATANQGSEATYESGFVIDKFPISRPNLTFSTLTVSNMSPEDSSIYLCSVEDLVRTAYGYTFGSGTRLTVV.